A single count supports the clone carrying this T cell receptor beta chain. Antigen specificity is unknown. For each subset, genomic DNA was distributed in equal portions over several immunoSEQ plates. Generated by immunoSEQ multiplex PCR, the TCRdb table keeps only in-frame clones and is missing some. The data contain some 2,500,000 clones, less than 95% of them singletons. The data originate from a study of shared clonotypes between healthy human individuals. CDR3 length: 18 amino acids. The ends lost 0 bases at V and 2 bases at J; junction bases unmatched: 7. In germline, CDR1 is KGHSH, CDR2 LQKENI. Overall study results and limits: It was observed that about 5% of naive CD4 clonotypes were shared across a few donors.

In the CD4+ fraction, cells were divided into CD45RA+ naive and CD45RA-negative memory subsets. The receptor was derived from a man aged 18 to 29 in good health. Some clones in this sample may be carry-over from other donors' samples. Sample: naive CD4+ T cells from PBMCs. The subset was: CD45RA+ positively selected. The genes are TRBV18 and TRBJ2-4; 10 positions match TRBD2. The CDR3 spells CASSPPRLAGDPKNIQYF. CDR3 DNA: TGTGCCAGCTCACCACCGCGGCTAGCGGGAGATCCCAAAAACATTCAGTACTTC. The entire variable domain, with the rest obtained from reference TRBV18 and TRBJ2-4, is as follows: NAGVMQNPRHLVRRRGQEARLRCSPMKGHSHVYWYRQLPEEGLKFMVYLQKENIIDESGMPKERFSAEFPKEGPSILRIQQVVRGDSAAYFCASSPPRLAGDPKNIQYFGAGTRLSVL.